Below, 27 T cell receptor beta chains from the same sample are listed, as sequenced in a study of cytomegalovirus exposure and HLA in healthy donors. PCR involved 60 Vbeta and 13 Jbeta primers. Sequenced by immunoSEQ multiplex PCR; TCRdb stores in-frame clones only, minus some. The repertoire holds under 250,000 clones, with around 80% as singletons. Source material: PBMCs. These receptors came from a male donor in good health and CMV-seronegative.

The rearrangement uses TRBV30 and TRBJ2-2; TRBD2 agrees at 9 bases. CDR1 and CDR2 from the germline V gene are GTSNPN and SVGIG (reference sequence). The CDR3 contains 16 residues. Trimming removed 6 bases from V and 0 bases from J; junction bases left unmatched: 8. CDR3 bases: TGTGCCTGTCGGGCGATAGCGGGGGCGAACACCGGGGAGCTGTTTTTT. Protein product: CACRAIAGANTGELFF.

The gene calls are TRBV2 and TRBJ1-3; D might be TRBD1 (6 bases). The CDR3 covers 16 residues. Germline CDR1 is SNHLY and CDR2 is FYNNEI. V gave up 6 bases and J gave up 2 bases, with 17 bases separating them. The CDR3 is CASSDGTHQPGNTIYF. Written as DNA, the CDR3 is TGTGCCAGCAGCGACGGGACACATCAACCTGGAAACACCATATATTTT.

In this sample, this clone turned up a few times. The CDR3 reads CSVAGTEVGAFF. CDR3 DNA sequence: TGCAGCGTCGCCGGGACAGAAGTGGGAGCTTTCTTT. V is TRBV29-1 and J is TRBJ1-1; 7 bases are a match to TRBD1. Germline loops: CDR1 SQVTM, CDR2 ANQGSEA. The CDR3 loop spans 12 amino acids. The ends lost 6 bases at V and 10 bases at J; junction bases unmatched: 11.

The rearrangement links TRBV28 to TRBJ2-7; D not certain. The CDR3 length is 14 residues. Germline CDR1 and CDR2: MDHEN and SYDVKM. V was trimmed by 5 bases and J by 1 base, leaving 12 bases between them. CDR3 protein: CASSTHHSSYEQYF. CDR3 in DNA: TGTGCCAGCAGTACCCACCACAGTTCCTACGAGCAGTACTTC.

This clone has only a few counts. V and J are TRBV6-1 and TRBJ1-1, with 7 bases lining up with TRBD1. Germline V gene sequence: CDR1 MNHNS, CDR2 SASEGT. CDR3 length: 15 residues. The ends lost 3 bases at V and 0 bases at J; junction bases unmatched: 4. The CDR3 nucleotides are TGTGCCAGCAGTGAGGGACAGAACCTGAACACTGAAGCTTTCTTT. It yields the protein CASSEGQNLNTEAFF.

The chain uses TRBV23-1 and TRBJ2-4; D possibly corresponds to TRBD2 (6 bases). TRBV23-1 carries the ORF label, with uncertain function. V lost 3 bases and J lost 2, with 20 bases in between. This CDR3 region has 18 residues. CDR3 sequence: CASSHAGTPGRTKNIQYF. CDR3 bases: TGCGCCAGCAGTCATGCGGGGACTCCTGGGAGGACCAAAAACATTCAGTACTTC.

V is TRBV29-1 and J is TRBJ2-2; 7 bases match TRBD2. CDR3 size: 15 residues. Trimming cost V 7 bases and J 1 base; bases outside gene matches: 9. CDR1 SQVTM and CDR2 ANQGSEA come from the germline V gene. CDR3 amino acids: CSARVRGRNTGELFF. In nucleotides, the CDR3 is TGCAGCGCCCGGGTACGCGGGAGGAACACCGGGGAGCTGTTTTTT.

This clone was seen a single time. The chain carries TRBV6-1 and TRBJ1-2, with D maybe TRBD1 (6 bases). V was trimmed by 3 bases and J by 5 bases, leaving 10 bases between them. The CDR3 is 13 residues long. Germline values: CDR1 MNHNS, CDR2 SASEGT. CDR3 sequence: CASSEGQGYGYTF. The CDR3 region has the DNA TGTGCCAGCAGTGAGGGGCAGGGGTATGGCTACACCTTC.

Of note for this clone: At one end, the junction sequence differs from germline, possibly due to a read error. V and J are TRBV2 and TRBJ1-1; no clear D. CDR1 is SNHLY and CDR2 is FYNNEI in the germline V gene. This CDR3 comprises 12 residues. The CDR3 is CASSRRNAEAFF. The CDR3 region has the DNA TGTGCCAGCAGTAGGAGGAACGCTGAAGCTTTCTTT.

This clone was observed a few times. V and J are TRBV7-9 and TRBJ1-4; 12 nucleotides align to TRBD1. The CDR3 extends over 19 amino acids. The junction had 11 bases not matched to a gene; V was cut back by 1 base and J by 5 bases. Germline loops: CDR1 SEHNR, CDR2 FQNEAQ (reference sequence). CDR3 sequence (DNA): TGTGCCAGCAGCTTAGGACTCGGGACAGGGGGCGTTCGGAATGAAAAACTGTTTTTT. Its protein product is CASSLGLGTGGVRNEKLFF. Drawing the rest from reference TRBV7-9 and TRBJ1-4, the complete variable domain is DTGVSQNPRHKITKRGQNVTFRCDPISEHNRLYWYRQTLGQGPEFLTYFQNEAQLEKSRLLSDRFSAERPKGSFSTLEIQRTEQGDSAMYLCASSLGLGTGGVRNEKLFFGSGTQLSVL.

The chain joins TRBV18 to TRBJ1-1; no clear D gene. The CDR3 contains 13 residues. V was trimmed by 3 bases and J by 4 bases, leaving 9 bases between them. Germline V gene data show CDR1 as KGHSH and CDR2 as LQKENI. CDR3 region: CASSPEQVTEAFF. The DNA for the CDR3 is TGTGCCAGCTCACCCGAGCAAGTCACTGAAGCTTTCTTT.

The rearrangement joins TRBV18 to TRBJ2-3; 12 bases fit TRBD2. There are 15 residues in the CDR3. The V segment lost 5 bases and the J segment 3 bases; nucleotides outside the gene matches: 3. Germline CDR1 KGHSH, CDR2 LQKENI. The CDR3 bases are TGTGCCAGCTCAGCCGGGACTAGCGGGACAGATACGCAGTATTTT. It specifies CASSAGTSGTDTQYF.

Only a few counts were recorded for this clone. J is TRBJ2-1 and V is TRBV6-5; 10 bases map to TRBD2. The germline V gene has CDR1 MNHEY and CDR2 SVGAGI. This CDR3 contains 14 residues. The J segment lost 8 bases and the V segment lost 6 bases, leaving 7 bases of the junction unmatched. The CDR3 sequence: CASSPSGRKYEQFF. The CDR3 DNA sequence: TGTGCCAGCAGCCCTAGCGGGAGAAAGTATGAGCAGTTCTTC.

The V and J genes are TRBV9 and TRBJ2-3; D gene uncertain. CDR3 size: 13 residues. Looked up from germline, CDR1 is SGDLS and CDR2 is YYNGEE. V was trimmed by 0 bases and J by 8 bases, leaving 10 bases between them. CDR3 nucleotides: TGTGCCAGCAGCGTAGGTGGCGAGGCTACGCAGTATTTT. It is translated as CASSVGGEATQYF.

This chain joins TRBV6-5 and TRBJ2-5; TRBD2 matches 7 bases. V lost 0 bases, J lost 4 bases, and 2 bases stayed unmatched. This CDR3 is built from 14 residues. Germline V lookup: CDR1 MNHEY, CDR2 SVGAGI. The CDR3 loop is CASSYSTGGETQYF. CDR3 coding DNA: TGTGCCAGCAGTTACTCGACGGGGGGAGAGACCCAGTACTTC.

This chain links TRBV7-9 with TRBJ2-3; 10 nucleotides agree with TRBD2. The CDR3 sequence is 15 residues long. The J segment lost 2 bases and the V segment lost 5 bases, leaving 4 bases of the junction unmatched. Germline V CDR1 and CDR2: SEHNR, FQNEAQ (reference sequence). This chain's CDR3 is CASSKGLAPTDTQYF. CDR3 bases: TGTGCCAGCAGCAAGGGACTAGCGCCCACAGATACGCAGTATTTT.

This rearrangement joins TRBV7-9 to TRBJ2-7; 7 positions agree with TRBD2. Germline trimming cut 8 bases from V and 2 bases from J; bases unmatched to any gene: 6. The CDR3 sequence is 13 residues long. Germline-derived CDR1 and CDR2 are SEHNR and FQNEAQ (reference sequence). The DNA for the CDR3 is TGTGCCAGCTCCGGCGGGGGTACCTACGAGCAGTACTTC. Its translation is CASSGGGTYEQYF.

CDR3 sequence reads: CSVGDKLQPQHF. DNA for the CDR3: TGCAGCGTGGGGGACAAGCTGCAGCCCCAGCATTTT. The chain carries TRBV29-1 and TRBJ1-5; perhaps TRBD1 as D (6 bases). The CDR3 contains 12 residues. CDR1 and CDR2 (germline): SQVTM, ANQGSEA. Trimming took off 6 bases at V and 7 bases at J, with 13 bases between the two ends.

The J gene is TRBJ2-7, the V gene TRBV7-9; possibly TRBD2 for D (6 bases). CDR1 is SEHNR and CDR2 is FQNEAQ in the germline V gene (reference sequence). The CDR3 is 14 residues long. The germline V and J ends were trimmed by 6 bases and 0 bases, with 12 bases remaining between them. The CDR3 region is CASSGGWSSYEQYF. The CDR3 region has the DNA TGTGCCAGCAGTGGGGGGTGGAGCTCCTACGAGCAGTACTTC.

This clone was observed once. The chain carries TRBV2 and TRBJ2-2; maybe TRBD2 (5 bases). V was cut by 8 bases and J by 5 bases, with 15 bases left in between. The CDR3 is made up of 14 amino acids. Per germline, CDR1 SNHLY and CDR2 FYNNEI. CDR3 DNA sequence: TGTGCCAGCCTACTAGATTTCCGGACCGGGGAGCTGTTTTTT. This codes for CASLLDFRTGELFF. Filled out from reference TRBV2 and TRBJ2-2, the complete variable domain reads EPEVTQTPSHQVTQMGQEVILRCVPISNHLYFYWYRQILGQKVEFLVSFYNNEISEKSEIFDDQFSVERPDGSNFTLKIRSTKLEDSAMYFCASLLDFRTGELFFGEGSRLTVL.

The chain employs TRBV7-2 and TRBJ2-3, with D hard to call. Deletions cut 5 bases from V and 3 bases from J, with 15 bases between. The germline gives CDR1 SGHTA, CDR2 FQGNSA. The CDR3 has 15 amino acids. CDR3 coding DNA: TGTGCCAGCAGCGTTAGAATACCCCGGACAGATACGCAGTATTTT. Its protein product is CASSVRIPRTDTQYF.

The chain joins TRBV15 to TRBJ1-5; D gene ambiguous. CDR1 is LNHNV and CDR2 is YYDKDF in the germline V gene (reference sequence). V was shortened by 0 bases and J by 2 bases, with 8 bases between the two germline ends. This CDR3 is 15 amino acids long. CDR3: CATSRDRAGNQPQHF. In DNA form, the CDR3 reads TGTGCCACCAGCAGAGATCGAGCCGGCAATCAGCCCCAGCATTTT.

The rearrangement links TRBV9 to TRBJ2-7; 7 nucleotides agree with TRBD1. CDR3 size: 16 residues. Germline lookup yields CDR1 SGDLS and CDR2 YYNGEE. With V trimmed by 4 bases and J by 0 bases, 10 bases remained unmatched. The CDR3 sequence is CASSPRTGESSYEQYF. As DNA, the CDR3 is TGTGCCAGCAGCCCCCGGACAGGTGAGAGCTCCTACGAGCAGTACTTC.

This clone was observed a handful of times. The chain carries TRBV25-1 and TRBJ2-1, with D unresolved. Germline V lookup: CDR1 MGHDK, CDR2 SYGVNS. Trimming left V 0 bases short and J 7 bases short, with 4 bases between. The CDR3 consists of 12 residues. CDR3 DNA: TGTGCCAGCAGTGAATATAATAATGAGCAGTTCTTC. This codes for CASSEYNNEQFF.

CDR3 nucleotides: TGTGCCAGCAGCCCTCCGACAGGGACTAGCGGGGAGCTGTTTTTT. Residues: CASSPPTGTSGELFF. V is TRBV11-1 and J is TRBJ2-2, with D possibly being TRBD2 (8 bases). Germline V gene data show CDR1 as SGHAT and CDR2 as FQDESV (reference sequence). This CDR3 contains 15 residues. Between the trimmed V and J ends, which lost 5 bases and 7 bases, there was a span of 17 bases.

The genes are TRBV4-1 and TRBJ1-2; TRBD1 is a possible D gene (6 bases). From germline, CDR1 is MGHRA and CDR2 YSYEKL. The V and J ends lost 0 bases and 4 bases respectively, with 15 bases between them. The CDR3 length is 16 residues. This CDR3 reads CASSQEPFQGSYGYTF. The CDR3 nucleotides are TGCGCCAGCAGCCAAGAACCGTTCCAGGGGAGCTATGGCTACACCTTC.

This clone was found a few times. V and J are TRBV5-1 and TRBJ1-3; D might be TRBD1 (6 bases). Germline V CDR1 and CDR2: SGHRS, YFSETQ. The CDR3 runs 17 residues. The V end was cut by 1 base, the J end by 2 bases, with 16 bases between. In nucleotides, the CDR3 is TGCGCCAGCAGCTTGTTAGGACAGACAAATCCTGGAAACACCATATATTTT. Translation: CASSLLGQTNPGNTIYF.